These 16 T cell receptor beta chains came from one sample sequenced in a study of neurological immune-mediated disorders. From the 5' RACE reads, TCRdb called clonotypes with MiXCR, one entry per CDR3 protein. The sample contains about 19,000 distinct CDR3 sequences, about 2.8% of which appear only once. The sample taken for sequencing was PBMCs. These receptors were obtained from a woman between 18 and 30 years old with multiple sclerosis.

This clonotype showed up many times. The chain uses TRBV12-3 or TRBV12-4 and TRBJ1-5, with 7 bases identical to TRBD1. This CDR3 is built from 18 residues. Trimming at V came to 2 bases and at J to 0 bases, leaving 10 bases not matched to a gene. This CDR3 reads CASSLSIGGTYSNQPQHF. The CDR3 bases are TGTGCCAGCAGTTTAAGTATAGGGGGCACTTATAGCAATCAGCCCCAGCATTTT.

In this sample, this clonotype turned up many times. CDR3 amino acids: CASSALGGRSYEQYF. The CDR3 region has the DNA TGTGCCAGCAGTGCTCTAGGTGGCCGATCCTACGAGCAGTACTTC. The chain carries TRBV6-1 and TRBJ2-7, with unresolved D. Trimming pared 4 bases from V and 1 base from J, leaving 14 bases between. This CDR3 has 15 amino acids. Germline assignment: CDR1 MNHNS and CDR2 SASEGT.

This clonotype has at least ten counts. The CDR3 loop is CSARQGSAQYF. The CDR3 bases are TGCAGTGCTAGACAGGGTTCGGCCCAGTACTTC. The rearrangement links TRBV20-1 to TRBJ2-5, with D perhaps matching TRBD1 (5 bases). The germline V gene encodes CDR1 DFQATT and CDR2 SNEGSKA (reference sequence). The V gene lost 2 bases and the J gene lost 9 bases, with 10 bases spanning the gap. The CDR3 spans 11 residues.

This clonotype is medium-sized. The gene calls are TRBV7-9 and TRBJ1-4, with TRBD1 as a possible D gene (5 bases). The germline CDR1 and CDR2 sequences are SEHNR and FQNEAQ (reference sequence). V was cut by 5 bases and J by 2 bases, with 12 bases left in between. The CDR3 runs 15 residues. The CDR3 protein is CASSDPRETNEKLFF. DNA of the CDR3: TGTGCCAGCAGCGACCCCAGGGAGACTAATGAAAAACTGTTTTTT.

This clonotype has ten or more counts. Mismatch with germline at one junction end may stem from a read error. The chain employs TRBV7-7 and TRBJ2-5; D remains unclear. The CDR3 covers 16 residues. Germline V CDR1 and CDR2: SSHAT, FNYEAQ (reference sequence). The CDR3 DNA is TGTGCTAGCAGCTTAGGAGTGGGCAACGTCCAAGAGACCCAGTACTTC. Its protein is CASSLGVGNVQETQYF.

V and J are TRBV27 and TRBJ1-2; TRBD1 might be the D (5 bases). V was clipped by 2 bases and J by 3 bases, with 19 bases between them. The germline gives CDR1 MNHEY, CDR2 SMNVEV (reference sequence). The CDR3 consists of 17 residues. The CDR3 sequence: CASSLTRQSTVHYGYTF. The CDR3 coding sequence is TGTGCCAGCAGTTTAACCCGACAGAGCACCGTACACTATGGCTACACCTTC.

The table lists this clonotype with a few counts. The J gene is TRBJ2-7, the V gene TRBV2; 12 bases line up with TRBD2. V shed 7 bases, J shed 4 bases, and the junction held 8 bases outside the gene matches. The CDR3 extends over 15 amino acids. Germline V gene lookup returns CDR1 SNHLY and CDR2 FYNNEI. Here the CDR3 reads CASTRLAGDLYEQYF. As DNA, the CDR3 is TGTGCCAGCACTAGACTAGCGGGGGATCTATACGAGCAGTACTTC.

This clonotype appeared many times. CDR3 DNA sequence: TGTGCCAGCTCACCAGTCACAGACATTCAGTACTTC. It yields the protein CASSPVTDIQYF. V is TRBV18 and J is TRBJ2-4; D is unclear. The CDR3 sequence is 12 residues long. V lost 2 bases, J lost 8 bases, and 7 bases lay in between. Germline V gene lookup returns CDR1 KGHSH and CDR2 LQKENI.

This clonotype has at least ten counts. The CDR3 here is CSVELPSGINEQFF. The CDR3 region has the DNA TGCAGCGTTGAGTTGCCTAGCGGGATCAATGAGCAGTTCTTC. The V call is TRBV29-1, the J call TRBJ2-1; 9 bases map to TRBD2. J gave up 6 bases and V 3 bases, and 6 bases lay outside the gene matches. CDR1 and CDR2 (germline): SQVTM, ANQGSEA. The CDR3 has 14 amino acids.

This clonotype was seen at least ten times. J is TRBJ2-5 and V is TRBV11-2; TRBD2 matches 12 bases. CDR1 and CDR2 from the germline V gene are SGHAT and FQNNGV. V lost 2 bases and J lost 1; bases outside the gene matches: 5. This CDR3 has 17 amino acids. CDR3: CASSLSLAGGGQETQYF. The CDR3 DNA is TGTGCCAGCAGCTTATCTCTAGCGGGAGGGGGCCAAGAGACCCAGTACTTC.

The sample holds many counts of this clonotype. CDR3 nucleotides: TGCAGTGCTAATAGGAGGAACACTGAAGCTTTCTTT. This sequence encodes CSANRRNTEAFF. V and J are TRBV20-1 and TRBJ1-1; no clear D gene. V gave up 4 bases and J gave up 1 base, with 7 bases separating them. The CDR3 length is 12 residues. CDR1 is DFQATT and CDR2 is SNEGSKA in the germline V gene (reference sequence).

In this sample, this clonotype turned up many times. CDR3 residues: CASSLSADTQYF. For the CDR3, the DNA is TGTGCCAGCAGCTTATCCGCAGATACGCAGTATTTT. V and J are TRBV11-2 and TRBJ2-3; no clear D. This CDR3 region has 12 residues. Germline V lookup: CDR1 SGHAT, CDR2 FQNNGV. Trimming removed 2 bases at V and 4 bases at J, with 4 bases between.

The chain carries TRBV18 and TRBJ1-2; D uncertain. Trimming left V 3 bases short and J 3 bases short, with 8 bases between. The germline CDR1 and CDR2 sequences are KGHSH and LQKENI. This CDR3 comprises 13 residues. The chain's CDR3 is CASSPGLDYGYTF. For the CDR3, the DNA is TGTGCCAGCTCACCCGGGCTAGACTATGGCTACACCTTC.

At least ten counts were recorded for this clonotype. V and J are TRBV7-2 and TRBJ2-5; a weak D match, TRBD2 (6 bases). Germline V CDR1 and CDR2: SGHTA, FQGNSA. With 3 bases removed from V and 0 bases from J, the gap between germline ends came to 8 bases. The CDR3 spans 14 residues. For the CDR3, the DNA is TGTGCCAGCAGCTTGGAGGGGTACCAAGAGACCCAGTACTTC. The encoded protein is CASSLEGYQETQYF.

This clonotype has ten or more counts. The genes are TRBV2 and TRBJ1-1, with 11 positions matching TRBD1. The CDR3 extends over 15 amino acids. Germline V lookup: CDR1 SNHLY, CDR2 FYNNEI. With 5 bases clipped from V and 3 bases from J, the junction kept 5 bases outside the gene matches. CDR3 nucleotides: TGTGCCAGCAGTAATCCGGGACAGGGGGACACTGAAGCTTTCTTT. The encoded protein is CASSNPGQGDTEAFF.

This clonotype ranks as medium-sized (0.01 to 0.1%). The chain carries TRBV20-1 and TRBJ1-5; 8 bases are shared with TRBD1. V trimming: 0 bases; J trimming: 7 bases; junction bases outside the gene matches: 11. The CDR3 consists of 16 residues. The germline CDR1 and CDR2 sequences are DFQATT and SNEGSKA (reference sequence). CDR3 in DNA: TGCAGTGCTAGAGATCTCGTGGTACAGGGGGGACAGCCCCAGCATTTT. Encoded protein: CSARDLVVQGGQPQHF.